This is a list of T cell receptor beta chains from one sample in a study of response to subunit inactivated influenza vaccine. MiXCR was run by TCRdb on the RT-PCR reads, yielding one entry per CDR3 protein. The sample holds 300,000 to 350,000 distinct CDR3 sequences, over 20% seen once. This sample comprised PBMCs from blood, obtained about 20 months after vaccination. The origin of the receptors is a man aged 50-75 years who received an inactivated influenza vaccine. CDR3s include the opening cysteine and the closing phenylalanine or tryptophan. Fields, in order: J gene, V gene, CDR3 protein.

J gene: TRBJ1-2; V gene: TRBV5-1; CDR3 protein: CASSLESAAYGYTF
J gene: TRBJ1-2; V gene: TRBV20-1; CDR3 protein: CSAQSGGADYGDTF
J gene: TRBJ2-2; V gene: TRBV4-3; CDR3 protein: CASSRRLGQAGELFF
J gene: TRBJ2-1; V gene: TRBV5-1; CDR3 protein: CASSPGTYYNEQFF
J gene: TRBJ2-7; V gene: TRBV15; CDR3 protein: CATSRDLGTGGYEQYF
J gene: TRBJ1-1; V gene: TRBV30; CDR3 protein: CAWSPGFWTEAFF
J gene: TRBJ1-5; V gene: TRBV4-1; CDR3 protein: CASSQGGASINQPQHF
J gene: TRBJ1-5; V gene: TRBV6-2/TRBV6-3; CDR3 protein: CASNSLNQPQHF
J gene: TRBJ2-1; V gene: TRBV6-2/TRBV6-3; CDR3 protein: CASGKKGTLPRYEQFF
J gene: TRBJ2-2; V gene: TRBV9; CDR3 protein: CASSPFRATGELFF
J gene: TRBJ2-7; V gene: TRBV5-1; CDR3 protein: CASSSPEKGATHEQYF
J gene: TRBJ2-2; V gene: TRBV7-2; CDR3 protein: CASSTVTGATGELFF
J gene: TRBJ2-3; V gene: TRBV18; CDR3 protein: CASSPDRQRGQYF
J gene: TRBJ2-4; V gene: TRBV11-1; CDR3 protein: CASSRGSGVDLAKNIQYF
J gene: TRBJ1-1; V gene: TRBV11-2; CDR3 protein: CASSLEWGQNTEAFF
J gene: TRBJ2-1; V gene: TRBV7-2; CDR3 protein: CASSQGGDPAYNEQFF
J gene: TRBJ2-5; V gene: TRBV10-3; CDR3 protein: CAISTTLTGALQETQYF
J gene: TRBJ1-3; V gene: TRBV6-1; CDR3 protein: CASRSTGIHTIYF
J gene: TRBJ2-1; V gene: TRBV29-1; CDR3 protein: CSVARGTRVQNEQFF
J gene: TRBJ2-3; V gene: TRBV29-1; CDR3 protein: CSAALGGATDTQYF
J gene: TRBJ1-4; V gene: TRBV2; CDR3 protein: CASRSQRTEKLFF
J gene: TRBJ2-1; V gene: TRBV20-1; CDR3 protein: CSARAPGLAYNEQFF
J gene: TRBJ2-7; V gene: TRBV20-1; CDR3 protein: CSARSGSTYEQYF
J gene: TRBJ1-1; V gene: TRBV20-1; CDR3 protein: CSARPKGVDTEAFF
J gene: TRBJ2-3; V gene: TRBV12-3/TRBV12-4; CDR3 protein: CASSAGDGNMVTQYF
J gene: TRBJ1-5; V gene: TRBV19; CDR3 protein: CASSMRGLAQPQHF
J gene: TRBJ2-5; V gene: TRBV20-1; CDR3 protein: CSARVAGEQETQYF
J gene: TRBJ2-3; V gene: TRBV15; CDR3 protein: CATSRDPDTQYF
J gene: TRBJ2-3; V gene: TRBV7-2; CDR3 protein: CASSLVVGARTDTQYF
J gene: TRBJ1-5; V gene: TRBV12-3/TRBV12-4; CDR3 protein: CASTTGGYQPQHF
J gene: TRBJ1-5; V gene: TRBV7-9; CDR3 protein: CASSLAVAGDQPQHF
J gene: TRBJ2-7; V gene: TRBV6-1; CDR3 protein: CATMPLAGIGHEQYF
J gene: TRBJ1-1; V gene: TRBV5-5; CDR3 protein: CASSLEALWSMNTEAFF
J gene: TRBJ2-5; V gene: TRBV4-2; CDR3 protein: CASSQEVSSGGVETQYF
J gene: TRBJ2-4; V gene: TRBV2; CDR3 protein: CASNRTGGAVQYF
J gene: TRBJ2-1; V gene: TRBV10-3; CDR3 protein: CAISDRNLAGGIEQFF
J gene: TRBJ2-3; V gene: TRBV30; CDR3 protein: CAWSVSDLYTDTQYF
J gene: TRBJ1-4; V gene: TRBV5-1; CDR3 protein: CASSPRTGAGTNEKLFF
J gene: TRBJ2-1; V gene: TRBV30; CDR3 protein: CAWEGGHVFLGEQFF
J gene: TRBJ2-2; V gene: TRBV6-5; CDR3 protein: CASSYSGTRGRGELFF
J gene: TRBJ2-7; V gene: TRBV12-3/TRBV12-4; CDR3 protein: CASSPGQGSTYF
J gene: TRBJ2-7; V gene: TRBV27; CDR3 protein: CASSLLSSYEQYF
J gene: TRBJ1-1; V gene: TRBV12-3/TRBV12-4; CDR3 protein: CASSHPLSGLWAEAFF
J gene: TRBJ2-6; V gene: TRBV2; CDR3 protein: CASSGTGTSGANILTF